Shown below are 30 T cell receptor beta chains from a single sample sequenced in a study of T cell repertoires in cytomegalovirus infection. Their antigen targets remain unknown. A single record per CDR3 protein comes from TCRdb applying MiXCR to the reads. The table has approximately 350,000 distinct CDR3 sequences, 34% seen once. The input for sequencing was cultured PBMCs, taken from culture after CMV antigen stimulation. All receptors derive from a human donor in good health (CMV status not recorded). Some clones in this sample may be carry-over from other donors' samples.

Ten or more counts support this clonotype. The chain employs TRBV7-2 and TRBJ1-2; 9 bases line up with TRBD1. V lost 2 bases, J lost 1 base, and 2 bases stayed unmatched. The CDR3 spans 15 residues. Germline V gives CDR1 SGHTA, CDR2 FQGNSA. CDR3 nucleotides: TGTGCCAGCAGCTTACAGACAGGGGGTAACTATGGCTACACCTTC. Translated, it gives CASSLQTGGNYGYTF.

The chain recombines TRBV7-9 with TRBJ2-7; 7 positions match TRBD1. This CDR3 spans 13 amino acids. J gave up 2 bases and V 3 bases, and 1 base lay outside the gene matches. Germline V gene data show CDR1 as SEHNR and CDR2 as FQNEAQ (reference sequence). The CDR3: CASSFGQAYEQYV. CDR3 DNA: TGTGCCAGCAGCTTTGGACAGGCCTACGAGCAGTACGTC.

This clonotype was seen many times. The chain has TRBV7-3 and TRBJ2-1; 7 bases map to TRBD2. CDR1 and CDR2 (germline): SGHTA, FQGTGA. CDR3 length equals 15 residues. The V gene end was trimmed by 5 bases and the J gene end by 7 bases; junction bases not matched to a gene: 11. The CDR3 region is CASSPYAGDGNEQFF. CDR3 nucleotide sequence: TGTGCCAGCAGCCCTTATGCGGGAGACGGGAATGAGCAGTTCTTC.

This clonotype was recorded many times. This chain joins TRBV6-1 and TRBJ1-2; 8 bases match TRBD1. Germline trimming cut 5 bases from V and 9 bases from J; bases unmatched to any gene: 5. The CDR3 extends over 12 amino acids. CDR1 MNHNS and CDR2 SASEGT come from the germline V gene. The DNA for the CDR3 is TGTGCCAGCAGTCCCGGACAGGGCCGCTACACCTTC. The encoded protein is CASSPGQGRYTF.

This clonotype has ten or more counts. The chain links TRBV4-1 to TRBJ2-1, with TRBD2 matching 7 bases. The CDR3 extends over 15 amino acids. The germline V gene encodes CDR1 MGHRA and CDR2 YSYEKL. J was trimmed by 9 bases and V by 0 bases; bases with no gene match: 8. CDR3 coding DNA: TGCGCCAGCAGCCAAGAAGGAGGGAGGGGTACTGAGCAGTTCTTC. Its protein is CASSQEGGRGTEQFF.

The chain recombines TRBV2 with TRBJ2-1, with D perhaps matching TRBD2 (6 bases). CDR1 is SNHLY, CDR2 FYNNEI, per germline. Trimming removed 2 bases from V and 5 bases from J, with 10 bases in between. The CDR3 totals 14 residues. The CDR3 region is CASSELGGDNEQFF. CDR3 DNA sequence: TGTGCCAGCAGTGAACTCGGGGGAGACAATGAGCAGTTCTTC.

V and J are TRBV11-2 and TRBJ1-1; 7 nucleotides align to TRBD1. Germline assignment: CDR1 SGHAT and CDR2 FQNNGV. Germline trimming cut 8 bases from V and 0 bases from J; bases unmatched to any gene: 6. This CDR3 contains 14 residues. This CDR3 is CASSGGGMNTEAFF. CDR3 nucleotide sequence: TGTGCCAGCTCGGGAGGGGGCATGAACACTGAAGCTTTCTTT.

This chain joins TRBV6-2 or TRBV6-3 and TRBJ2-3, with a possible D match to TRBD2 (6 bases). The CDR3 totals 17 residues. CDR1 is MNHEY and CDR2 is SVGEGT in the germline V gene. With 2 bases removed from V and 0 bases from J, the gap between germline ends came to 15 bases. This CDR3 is CASSYPYGTSSTDTQYF. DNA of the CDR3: TGTGCCAGCAGTTACCCCTACGGGACTTCTAGCACAGATACGCAGTATTTT.

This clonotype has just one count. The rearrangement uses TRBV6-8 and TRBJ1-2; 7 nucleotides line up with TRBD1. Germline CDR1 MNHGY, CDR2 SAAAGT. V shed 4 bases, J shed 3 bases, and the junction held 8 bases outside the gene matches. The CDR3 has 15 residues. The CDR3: CASSSTRDSDYGYTF. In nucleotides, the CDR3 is TGTGCCAGCAGTTCGACACGGGACAGTGACTATGGCTACACCTTC.

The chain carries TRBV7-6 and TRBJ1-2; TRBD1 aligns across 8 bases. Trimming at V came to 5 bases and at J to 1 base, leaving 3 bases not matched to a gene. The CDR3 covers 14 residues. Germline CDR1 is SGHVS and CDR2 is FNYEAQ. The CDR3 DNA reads TGTGCCAGCAGCACAGGGGGGAGTAACTATGGCTACACCTTC. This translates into CASSTGGSNYGYTF.

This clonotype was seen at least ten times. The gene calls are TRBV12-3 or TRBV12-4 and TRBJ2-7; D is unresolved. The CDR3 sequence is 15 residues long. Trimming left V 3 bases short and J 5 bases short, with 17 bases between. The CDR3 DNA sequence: TGTGCCAGCAGTTTTTACCAGAGCCCTTTAAACGAGCAGTACTTC. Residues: CASSFYQSPLNEQYF.

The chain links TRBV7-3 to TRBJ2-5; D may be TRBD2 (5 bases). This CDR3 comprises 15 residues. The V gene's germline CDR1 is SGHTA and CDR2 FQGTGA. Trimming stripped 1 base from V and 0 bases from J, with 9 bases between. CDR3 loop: CASSLNDGNQETQYF. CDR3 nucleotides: TGTGCCAGCAGCTTAAACGACGGGAACCAAGAGACCCAGTACTTC.

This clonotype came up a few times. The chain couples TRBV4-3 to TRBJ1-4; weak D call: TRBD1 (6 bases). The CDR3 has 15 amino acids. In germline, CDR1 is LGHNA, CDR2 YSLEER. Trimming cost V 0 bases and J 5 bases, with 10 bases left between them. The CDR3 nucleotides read TGCGCCAGCAGCCAAGACAGGGGAGCAAATGAAAAACTGTTTTTT. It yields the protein CASSQDRGANEKLFF.

The CDR3 sequence is CASSLTASSEQFF. As DNA, the CDR3 is TGTGCCAGCAGTTTAACCGCTAGCAGTGAGCAGTTCTTC. The gene calls are TRBV28 and TRBJ2-1; tentative D call: TRBD2 (5 bases). The germline V and J ends were trimmed by 2 bases and 9 bases, with 11 bases remaining between them. CDR3 length: 13 residues. The germline V gene has CDR1 MDHEN and CDR2 SYDVKM.

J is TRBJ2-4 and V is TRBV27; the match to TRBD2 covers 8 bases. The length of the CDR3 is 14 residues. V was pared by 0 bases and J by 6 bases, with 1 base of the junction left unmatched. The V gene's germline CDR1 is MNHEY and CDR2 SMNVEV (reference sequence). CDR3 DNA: TGTGCCAGCAGTTTATCCGGGGGGGTAAACATTCAGTACTTC. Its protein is CASSLSGGVNIQYF.

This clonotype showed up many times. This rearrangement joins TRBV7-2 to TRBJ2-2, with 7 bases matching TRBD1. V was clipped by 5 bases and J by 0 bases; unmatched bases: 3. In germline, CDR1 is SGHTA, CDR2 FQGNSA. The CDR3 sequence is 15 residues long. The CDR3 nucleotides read TGTGCCAGCAGCGTGGGACAGACGAACACCGGGGAGCTGTTTTTT. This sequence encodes CASSVGQTNTGELFF.

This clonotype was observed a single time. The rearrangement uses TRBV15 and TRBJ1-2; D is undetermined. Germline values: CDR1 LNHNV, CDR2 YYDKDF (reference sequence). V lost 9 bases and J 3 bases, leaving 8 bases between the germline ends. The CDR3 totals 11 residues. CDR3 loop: CATSSDYGYTF. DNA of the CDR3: TGTGCCACTTCATCTGACTATGGCTACACCTTC.

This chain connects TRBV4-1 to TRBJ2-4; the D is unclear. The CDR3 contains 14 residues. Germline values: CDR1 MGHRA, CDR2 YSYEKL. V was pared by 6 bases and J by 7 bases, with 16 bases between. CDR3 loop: CASRLTLKGNIQYF. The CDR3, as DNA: TGCGCCAGCAGGCTGACGCTAAAGGGCAACATTCAGTACTTC.

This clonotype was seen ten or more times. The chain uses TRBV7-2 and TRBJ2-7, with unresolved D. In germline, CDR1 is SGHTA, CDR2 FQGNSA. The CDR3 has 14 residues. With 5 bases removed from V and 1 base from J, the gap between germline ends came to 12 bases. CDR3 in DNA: TGTGCCAGCAGCCCCAGTCGGCTTTCCTACGAGCAGTACGTC. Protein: CASSPSRLSYEQYV.

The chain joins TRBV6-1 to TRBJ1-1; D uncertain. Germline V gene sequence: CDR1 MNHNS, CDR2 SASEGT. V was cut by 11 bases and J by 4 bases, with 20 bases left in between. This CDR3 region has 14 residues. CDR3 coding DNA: TGTGCCGTGGGATCCAACGGAATTTTCACTGAAGCTTTCTTT. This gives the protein CAVGSNGIFTEAFF.

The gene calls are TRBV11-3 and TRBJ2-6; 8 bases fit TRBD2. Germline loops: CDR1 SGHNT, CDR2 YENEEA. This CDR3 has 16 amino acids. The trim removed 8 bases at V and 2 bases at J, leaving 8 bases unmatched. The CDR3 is CASYGREGAGANVLTF. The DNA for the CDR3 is TGTGCCAGCTACGGACGGGAGGGGGCTGGGGCCAACGTCCTGACTTTC.

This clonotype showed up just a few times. The CDR3 coding sequence is TGTGCCAGCAGTTTAGGGCAGAAGGTACAGCCCCAGCATTTT. This codes for CASSLGQKVQPQHF. V is TRBV12-3 or TRBV12-4 and J is TRBJ1-5; no clear D. This CDR3 has 14 residues. The V end lost 1 base, the J end lost 7 bases, and 11 bases lay between the germline ends.

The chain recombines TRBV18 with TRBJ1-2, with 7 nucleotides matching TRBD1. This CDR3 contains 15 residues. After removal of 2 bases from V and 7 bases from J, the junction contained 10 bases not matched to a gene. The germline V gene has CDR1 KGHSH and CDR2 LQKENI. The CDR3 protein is CASSPGNQDRAGYTF. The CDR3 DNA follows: TGTGCCAGCTCACCAGGAAACCAAGACAGGGCTGGCTACACCTTC.

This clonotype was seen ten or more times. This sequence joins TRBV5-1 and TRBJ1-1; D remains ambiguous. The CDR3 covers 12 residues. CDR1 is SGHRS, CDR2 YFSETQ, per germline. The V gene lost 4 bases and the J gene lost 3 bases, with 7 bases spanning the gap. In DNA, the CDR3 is TGCGCCAGCAGCACGGGGTACACTGAAGCTTTCTTT. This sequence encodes CASSTGYTEAFF.

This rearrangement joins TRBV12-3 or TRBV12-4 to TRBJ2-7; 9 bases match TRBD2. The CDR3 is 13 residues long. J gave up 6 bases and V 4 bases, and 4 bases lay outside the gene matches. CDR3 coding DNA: TGTGCCAGCAGTTCCAGGACTAGCGCCGAGCAGTACGTC. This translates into CASSSRTSAEQYV.

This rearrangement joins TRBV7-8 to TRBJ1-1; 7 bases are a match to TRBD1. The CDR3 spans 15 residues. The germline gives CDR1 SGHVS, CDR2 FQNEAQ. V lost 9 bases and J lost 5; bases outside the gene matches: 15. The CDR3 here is CASHSFPQGGTEAFF. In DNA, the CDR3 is TGTGCCAGTCACAGCTTCCCCCAGGGGGGGACTGAAGCTTTCTTT. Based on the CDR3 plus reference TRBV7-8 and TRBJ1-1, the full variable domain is GAGVSQSPRYKVAKRGQDVALRCDPISGHVSLFWYQQALGQGPEFLTYFQNEAQLDKSGLPSDRFFAERPEGSVSTLKIQRTQQEDSAVYLCASHSFPQGGTEAFFGQGTRLTVV.

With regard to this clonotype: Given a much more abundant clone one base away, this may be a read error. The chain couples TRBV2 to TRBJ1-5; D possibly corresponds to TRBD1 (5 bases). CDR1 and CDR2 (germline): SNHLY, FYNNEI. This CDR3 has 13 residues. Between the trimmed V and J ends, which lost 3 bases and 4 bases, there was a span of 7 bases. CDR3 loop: CASSDRDNQPQHF. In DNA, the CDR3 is TGTGCCAGCAGTGACAGGGATAATCAGCCCCAGCATTTT.

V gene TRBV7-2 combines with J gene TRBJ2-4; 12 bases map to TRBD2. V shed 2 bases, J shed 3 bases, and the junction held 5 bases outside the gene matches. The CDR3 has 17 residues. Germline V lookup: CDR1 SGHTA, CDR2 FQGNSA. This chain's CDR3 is CASSLRVGLAGKNIQYF. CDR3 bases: TGTGCCAGCAGCTTAAGAGTGGGACTAGCGGGCAAAAACATTCAGTACTTC.

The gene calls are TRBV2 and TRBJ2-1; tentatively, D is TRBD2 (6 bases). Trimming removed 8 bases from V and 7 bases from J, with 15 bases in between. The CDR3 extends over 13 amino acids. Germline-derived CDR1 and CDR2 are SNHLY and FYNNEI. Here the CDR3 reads CASLGTSRNEQFF. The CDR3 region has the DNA TGTGCCAGCTTGGGGACTTCGCGGAATGAGCAGTTCTTC.

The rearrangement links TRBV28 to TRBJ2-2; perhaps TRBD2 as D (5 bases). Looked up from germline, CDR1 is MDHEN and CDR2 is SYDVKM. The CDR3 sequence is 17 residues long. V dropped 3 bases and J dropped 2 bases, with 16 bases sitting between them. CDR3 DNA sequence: TGTGCCAGCAGTTTTCTTCCCCTCAGGACTAACACCGGGGAGCTGTTTTTT. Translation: CASSFLPLRTNTGELFF. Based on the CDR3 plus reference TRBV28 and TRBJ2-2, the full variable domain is DVKVTQSSRYLVKRTGEKVFLECVQDMDHENMFWYRQDPGLGLRLIYFSYDVKMKEKGDIPEGYSVSREKKERFSLILESASTNQTSMYLCASSFLPLRTNTGELFFGEGSRLTVL.